This is a list of T cell receptor beta chains from one sample in a study of cytomegalovirus exposure and HLA in healthy donors. Sequencing was performed with immunoSEQ multiplex PCR; in TCRdb, only in-frame clones are kept and a portion is missing. The table lists tens of thousands of clones, around 68% of them singletons. Source material: PBMCs. These receptors came from a man aged 35-49 years in good health and CMV-seropositive. The CDR3 runs from the conserved cysteine through the conserved F or W. A D gene is named only where the DNA matches it firmly. Clone size appears in some rows only: once, few, many, or a class for an expanded clone.

j_call	clone_size	d_call	v_call	cdr3_aa	cdr3_nt
TRBJ1-1	NA	NA	TRBV7-6	CASSLEGVQNTEAFF	TGTGCCAGCAGCTTAGAGGGGGTACAGAACACTGAAGCTTTCTTT
TRBJ2-7	NA	TRBD2	TRBV5-1	CASSMIGTSGLYEQYF	TGCGCCAGCAGCATGATCGGGACTAGCGGGCTCTACGAGCAGTACTTC
TRBJ1-4	NA	NA	TRBV9	CASSPPPGGTNEKLFF	TGTGCCAGCAGCCCACCGCCGGGGGGAACTAATGAAAAACTGTTTTTT
TRBJ1-5	NA	NA	TRBV30	CAWKSGGSNQPQHF	TGTGCCTGGAAATCGGGGGGTAGCAATCAGCCCCAGCATTTT
TRBJ2-3	NA	NA	TRBV2	CATARVQIPDTQYF	TGTGCCACCGCCAGGGTGCAAATCCCAGATACGCAGTATTTT
TRBJ2-4	NA	NA	TRBV6-1	CASSEGGVGKNIQYF	TGTGCCAGCAGTGAAGGGGGGGTCGGCAAAAACATTCAGTACTTC
TRBJ1-2	NA	NA	TRBV7-2	CASSPGGGVGYTF	TGTGCCAGCAGCCCAGGTGGGGGGGTAGGCTACACCTTC
TRBJ2-5	NA	TRBD2	TRBV4-2	CASSQDARTRGETQYF	TGTGCCAGCAGCCAAGATGCTAGGACTAGAGGAGAGACCCAGTACTTC
TRBJ1-6	few	NA	TRBV19	CATAGGSSYNSPLHF	TGTGCCACCGCGGGGGGTAGCTCCTATAATTCACCCCTCCACTTT
TRBJ2-7	NA	NA	TRBV27	CASSLTTGIPEQYF	TGTGCCAGCAGTTTAACCACAGGGATCCCCGAGCAGTACTTC
TRBJ2-5	NA	NA	TRBV14	CASSPRQETQYF	TGTGCCAGCAGCCCCAGACAAGAGACCCAGTACTTC
TRBJ2-3	NA	NA	TRBV27	CASNGTPRTDTQYF	TGTGCCAGTAACGGGACACCTCGCACAGATACGCAGTATTTT
TRBJ2-4	NA	NA	TRBV19	CACLGSGVQYF	TGTGCCTGTTTGGGGAGTGGGGTTCAGTACTTC
TRBJ2-1	NA	TRBD2	TRBV6-5	CASTLSGGVIDEQFF	TGTGCCAGCACCCTAAGCGGGGGAGTTATCGATGAGCAGTTCTTC
TRBJ2-5	few	NA	TRBV9	CASSVGPGLETQYF	TGTGCCAGCAGCGTAGGTCCCGGGTTAGAGACCCAGTACTTC
TRBJ2-7	NA	TRBD2	TRBV6-1	CASSGHALAGLFSYEQYF	TGTGCCAGCAGTGGCCACGCCCTAGCGGGATTATTTAGTTACGAGCAGTACTTC
TRBJ2-3	NA	TRBD2	TRBV5-1	CASSPGLAGITSTDTQYF	TGCGCCAGCAGCCCGGGACTAGCGGGTATTACTAGCACAGATACGCAGTATTTT
TRBJ2-1	NA	NA	TRBV5-1	CASSSGQTSDGEQFF	TGCGCCAGCAGCTCCGGACAGACCTCTGATGGTGAGCAGTTCTTC
TRBJ1-5	NA	NA	TRBV28	CASSGIQGHQPQHF	TGTGCCAGCAGTGGCATACAGGGACATCAGCCCCAGCATTTT
TRBJ2-1	NA	NA	TRBV6-5	CASSSRGLAGKNEQFF	TGTGCCAGCAGTTCCAGGGGGCTAGCGGGAAAGAATGAGCAGTTCTTC
TRBJ2-7	NA	NA	TRBV2	CASSSLVDSTSQYF	TGTGCCAGCAGTTCGCTCGTGGACAGCACGTCGCAGTACTTC
TRBJ2-3	NA	TRBD1	TRBV2	CASRAGQGFSDTQYF	TGTGCCAGCAGGGCGGGACAGGGATTTTCAGATACGCAGTATTTT
TRBJ2-3	few	TRBD2	TRBV10-1	CASGLAGTDTQYF	TGCGCCAGCGGACTAGCGGGAACCGATACGCAGTATTTT
TRBJ2-1	NA	NA	TRBV19	CASSMRGPGSYNEQFF	TGTGCCAGTAGTATGAGAGGGCCGGGATCCTACAATGAGCAGTTCTTC
TRBJ1-4	NA	TRBD1	TRBV28	CATLRGLGEKLFF	TGTGCCACCTTGAGGGGGCTGGGTGAAAAACTGTTTTTT
TRBJ1-3	NA	TRBD1	TRBV9	CASSVGQVGNTIYF	TGTGCCAGCAGCGTTGGACAGGTTGGAAACACCATATATTTT
TRBJ1-5	NA	NA	TRBV30	CAWSREINQPQHF	TGTGCCTGGAGTCGGGAGATCAATCAGCCCCAGCATTTT
TRBJ2-7	few	TRBD2	TRBV6-5	CASSPIGGGREQYF	TGTGCCAGCAGCCCGATCGGGGGGGGCCGCGAGCAGTACTTC
TRBJ2-5	NA	TRBD2	TRBV5-4	CASSGTSGRVETQYF	TGTGCCAGCAGCGGGACTAGCGGGAGGGTAGAGACCCAGTACTTC
TRBJ2-5	NA	NA	TRBV6-1	CASSDGGWQETQYF	TGTGCCAGCAGTGATGGGGGCTGGCAAGAGACCCAGTACTTC
TRBJ1-5	NA	TRBD1	TRBV5-6	CASSSSLTGTGVGNQPQHF	TGTGCCAGCAGCTCAAGCCTAACCGGGACAGGGGTCGGGAATCAGCCCCAGCATTTT
TRBJ2-3	few	NA	TRBV2	CASRKRQRSSTDTQYF	TGTGCCAGCCGGAAGAGGCAACGCTCTAGCACAGATACGCAGTATTTT
TRBJ1-2	NA	NA	TRBV9	CASSSRQTSLYGYTF	TGTGCCAGCAGCTCCCGACAGACCTCCCTTTATGGCTACACCTTC
TRBJ1-6	NA	TRBD1	TRBV13	CASSAKGQTSRGYNSPLHF	TGTGCCAGCAGCGCCAAGGGACAGACCTCCCGAGGGTATAATTCACCCCTCCACTTT
TRBJ2-5	NA	NA	TRBV6-6	CASSYSGPSGGETQYF	TGTGCCAGCAGTTACTCCGGGCCGTCCGGGGGAGAGACCCAGTACTTC
TRBJ1-1	few	TRBD1	TRBV11-2	CASSLDRTGTRAFF	TGTGCCAGCAGCTTAGATAGGACAGGGACCAGAGCTTTCTTT
TRBJ2-1	NA	TRBD2	TRBV7-8	CASSLGLAVEQFF	TGTGCCAGCAGCTTAGGGCTAGCGGTTGAGCAGTTCTTC
TRBJ2-1	NA	TRBD2	TRBV5-6	CASSIQRTSGFNEQFF	TGTGCCAGCAGCATACAGCGAACTAGCGGGTTCAATGAGCAGTTCTTC
TRBJ2-1	NA	TRBD2	TRBV7-9	CASSLVSGRINEQFF	TGTGCCAGCAGCTTAGTTAGCGGGAGGATCAATGAGCAGTTCTTC
TRBJ2-7	NA	TRBD1	TRBV7-9	CASSPKGTVNEQYF	TGTGCCAGCAGCCCAAAAGGGACAGTCAACGAGCAGTACTTC
TRBJ2-2	NA	TRBD2	TRBV7-2	CASRRTSGSPGELFF	TGTGCCAGCAGACGGACTAGCGGGAGCCCCGGGGAGCTGTTTTTT
TRBJ1-2	NA	TRBD1	TRBV15	CATSRDRAGGDYGYTF	TGTGCCACCAGCAGAGATAGGGCAGGGGGAGACTATGGCTACACCTTC
TRBJ2-7	NA	TRBD2	TRBV5-4	CASSPTSGFGFSEQYF	TGTGCCAGCAGCCCGACTAGCGGGTTTGGCTTTTCCGAGCAGTACTTC
TRBJ2-7	NA	NA	TRBV10-3	CATATNRGGDEQYF	TGTGCCACCGCTACTAACAGGGGGGGGGACGAGCAGTACTTC
TRBJ2-3	NA	TRBD2	TRBV19	CASSMASGGASTDTQYF	TGTGCCAGTAGTATGGCTAGCGGGGGGGCCAGCACAGATACGCAGTATTTT
TRBJ2-4	NA	TRBD1	TRBV27	CASSLSGTGGLAKNIQYF	TGTGCCAGCAGTTTATCTGGGACAGGGGGCTTAGCCAAAAACATTCAGTACTTC
TRBJ1-1	few	NA	TRBV27	CASSLSSGDWNTEAFF	TGTGCCAGCAGTTTATCAAGCGGGGACTGGAACACTGAAGCTTTCTTT
TRBJ2-3	NA	NA	TRBV5-1	CASSPSTDTQYF	TGCGCCAGCAGCCCAAGCACAGATACGCAGTATTTT
TRBJ2-7	NA	TRBD2	TRBV13	CASSTGLARSYEQYF	TGTGCCAGCAGCACGGGACTAGCGAGATCCTACGAGCAGTACTTC
TRBJ2-7	NA	TRBD1	TRBV7-9	CASSQLRDRVHEQYF	TGTGCCAGCAGCCAACTCCGGGACAGGGTGCACGAGCAGTACTTC
TRBJ1-1	NA	TRBD1	TRBV5-1	CASSLYPGTGTGGAEAFF	TGCGCCAGCAGCTTATACCCCGGGACAGGGACGGGAGGCGCTGAAGCTTTCTTT
TRBJ2-4	NA	TRBD2	TRBV28	CASSLPLAGGPSNIQYF	TGTGCCAGCAGTTTACCGCTAGCGGGAGGGCCTAGTAACATTCAGTACTTC
TRBJ2-1	NA	TRBD2	TRBV28	CASSPASGLYNEQFF	TGTGCCAGCAGTCCCGCTAGCGGACTCTACAATGAGCAGTTCTTC